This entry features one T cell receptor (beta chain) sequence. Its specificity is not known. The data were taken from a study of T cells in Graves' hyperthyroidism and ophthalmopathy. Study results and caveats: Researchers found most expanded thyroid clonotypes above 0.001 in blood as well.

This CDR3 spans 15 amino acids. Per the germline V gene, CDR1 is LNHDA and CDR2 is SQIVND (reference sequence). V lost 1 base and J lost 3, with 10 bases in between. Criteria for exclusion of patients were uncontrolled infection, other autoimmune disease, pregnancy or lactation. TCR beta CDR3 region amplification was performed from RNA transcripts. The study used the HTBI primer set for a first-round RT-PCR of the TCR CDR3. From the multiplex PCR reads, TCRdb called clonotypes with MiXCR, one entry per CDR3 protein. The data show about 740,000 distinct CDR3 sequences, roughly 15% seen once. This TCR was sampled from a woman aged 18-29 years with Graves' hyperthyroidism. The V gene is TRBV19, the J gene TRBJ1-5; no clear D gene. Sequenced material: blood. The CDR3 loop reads CASSIVLTDNQPQHF. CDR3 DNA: TGTGCCAGTAGTATAGTACTTACAGACAATCAGCCCCAGCATTTT.